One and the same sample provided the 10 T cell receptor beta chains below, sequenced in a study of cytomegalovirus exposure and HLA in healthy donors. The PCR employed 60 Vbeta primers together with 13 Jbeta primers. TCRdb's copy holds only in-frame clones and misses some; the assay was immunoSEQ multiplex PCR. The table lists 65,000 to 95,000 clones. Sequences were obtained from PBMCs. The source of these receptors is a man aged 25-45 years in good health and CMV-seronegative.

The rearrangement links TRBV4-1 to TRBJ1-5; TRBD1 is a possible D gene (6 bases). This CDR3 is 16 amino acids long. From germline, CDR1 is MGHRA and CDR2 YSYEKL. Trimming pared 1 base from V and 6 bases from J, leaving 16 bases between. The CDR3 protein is CASSQVVVQGPQPQHF. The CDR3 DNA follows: TGCGCCAGCAGCCAAGTGGTGGTACAGGGCCCTCAGCCCCAGCATTTT.

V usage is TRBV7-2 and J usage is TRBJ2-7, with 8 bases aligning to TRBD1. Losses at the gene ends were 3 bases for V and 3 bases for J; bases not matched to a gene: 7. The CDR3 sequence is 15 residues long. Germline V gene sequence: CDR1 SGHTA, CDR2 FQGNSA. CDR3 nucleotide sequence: TGTGCCAGCAGCTTGGTCGCAGGACAGGGCTACGAGCAGTACTTC. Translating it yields CASSLVAGQGYEQYF.

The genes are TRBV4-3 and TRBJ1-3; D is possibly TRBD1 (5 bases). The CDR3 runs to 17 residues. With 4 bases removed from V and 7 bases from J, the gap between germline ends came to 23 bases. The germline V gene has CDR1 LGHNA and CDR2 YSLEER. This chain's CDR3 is CASSPAHLWGGGNTIYF. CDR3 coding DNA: TGCGCCAGCAGCCCTGCCCATTTGTGGGGCGGTGGGAACACCATATATTTT.

For the CDR3, the DNA is TGTGCCAGCAGTTTATTTCTAGCGGGAGGGTACAATGAGCAGTTCTTC. Translation: CASSLFLAGGYNEQFF. V gene TRBV28 combines with J gene TRBJ2-1, with 12 bases that match TRBD2. V lost 1 base to trimming and J lost 4 bases; unmatched junction nucleotides: 2. Per germline, CDR1 MDHEN and CDR2 SYDVKM. The length of the CDR3 is 16 residues.

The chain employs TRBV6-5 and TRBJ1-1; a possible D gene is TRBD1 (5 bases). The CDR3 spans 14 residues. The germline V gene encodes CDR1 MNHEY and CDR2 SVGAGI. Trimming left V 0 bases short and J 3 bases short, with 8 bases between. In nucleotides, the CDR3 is TGTGCCAGCAGTTACTCGAAAGGGGACACTGAAGCTTTCTTT. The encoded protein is CASSYSKGDTEAFF.

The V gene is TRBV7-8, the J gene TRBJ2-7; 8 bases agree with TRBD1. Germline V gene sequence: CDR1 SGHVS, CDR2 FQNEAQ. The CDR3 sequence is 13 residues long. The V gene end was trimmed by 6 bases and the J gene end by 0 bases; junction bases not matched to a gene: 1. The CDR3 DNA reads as TGTGCCAGCAGGGGGACAGGCTCCTACGAGCAGTACTTC. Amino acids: CASRGTGSYEQYF. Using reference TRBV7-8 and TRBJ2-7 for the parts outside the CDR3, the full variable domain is GAGVSQSPRYKVAKRGQDVALRCDPISGHVSLFWYQQALGQGPEFLTYFQNEAQLDKSGLPSDRFFAERPEGSVSTLKIQRTQQEDSAVYLCASRGTGSYEQYFGPGTRLTVT.

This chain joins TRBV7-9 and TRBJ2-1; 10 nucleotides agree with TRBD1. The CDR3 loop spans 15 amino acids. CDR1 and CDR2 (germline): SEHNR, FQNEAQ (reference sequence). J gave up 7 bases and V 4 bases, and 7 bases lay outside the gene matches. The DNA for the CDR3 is TGTGCCAGCAGCTCCCGGACAGGGGGAGGGAATGAGCAGTTCTTC. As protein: CASSSRTGGGNEQFF.

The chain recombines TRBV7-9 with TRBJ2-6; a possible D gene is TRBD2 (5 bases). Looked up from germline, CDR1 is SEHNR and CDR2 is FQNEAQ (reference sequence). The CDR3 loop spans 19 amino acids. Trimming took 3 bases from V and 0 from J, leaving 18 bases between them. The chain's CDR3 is CASSFKPIRGPSGANVLTF. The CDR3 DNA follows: TGTGCCAGCAGCTTCAAACCAATAAGAGGGCCCTCTGGGGCCAACGTCCTGACTTTC.

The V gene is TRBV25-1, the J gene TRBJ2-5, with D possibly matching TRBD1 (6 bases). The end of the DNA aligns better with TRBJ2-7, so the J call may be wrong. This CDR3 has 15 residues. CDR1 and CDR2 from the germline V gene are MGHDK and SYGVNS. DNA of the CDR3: TGTGCCAGCAGTGACCCTCGGACAGACCCCTACGAGCAGTACTTC. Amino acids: CASSDPRTDPYEQYF.

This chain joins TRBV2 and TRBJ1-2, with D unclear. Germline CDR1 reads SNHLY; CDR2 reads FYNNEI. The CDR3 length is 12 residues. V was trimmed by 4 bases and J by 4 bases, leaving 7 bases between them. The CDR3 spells CASSGDSYGYTF. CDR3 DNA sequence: TGTGCCAGCAGTGGAGACTCCTATGGCTACACCTTC.